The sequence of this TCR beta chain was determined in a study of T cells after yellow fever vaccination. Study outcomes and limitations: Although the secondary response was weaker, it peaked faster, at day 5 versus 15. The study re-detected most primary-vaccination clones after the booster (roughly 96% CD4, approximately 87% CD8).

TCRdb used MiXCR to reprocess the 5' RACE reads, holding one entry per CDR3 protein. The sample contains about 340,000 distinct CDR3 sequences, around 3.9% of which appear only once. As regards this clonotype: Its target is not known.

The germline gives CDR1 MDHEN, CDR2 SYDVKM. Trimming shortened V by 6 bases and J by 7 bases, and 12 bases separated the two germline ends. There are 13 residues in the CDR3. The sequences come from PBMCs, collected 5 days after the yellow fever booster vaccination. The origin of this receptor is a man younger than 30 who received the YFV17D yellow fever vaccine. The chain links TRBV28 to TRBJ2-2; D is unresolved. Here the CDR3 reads CASRAAGFGELFF. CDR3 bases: TGTGCCAGCAGGGCGGCTGGATTCGGGGAGCTGTTTTTT. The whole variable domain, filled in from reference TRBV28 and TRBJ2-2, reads DVKVTQSSRYLVKRTGEKVFLECVQDMDHENMFWYRQDPGLGLRLIYFSYDVKMKEKGDIPEGYSVSREKKERFSLILESASTNQTSMYLCASRAAGFGELFFGEGSRLTVL.